Listed here are 28 T cell receptor beta chains from one sample, sequenced in a study of neurological immune-mediated disorders. TCRdb analysed the 5' RACE reads with MiXCR anew, one entry per CDR3 protein. The sample records 65,000 to 80,000 distinct CDR3 sequences, approximately 5% being singletons. Sequencing used PBMCs. The receptors originated from a woman in her 70s with multiple sclerosis.

This clonotype came up a few times. The gene calls are TRBV20-1 and TRBJ2-2; a possible D gene is TRBD1 (7 bases). The CDR3 extends over 17 amino acids. V was trimmed by 3 bases and J by 5 bases, leaving 22 bases between them. Germline V lookup: CDR1 DFQATT, CDR2 SNEGSKA (reference sequence). Here the CDR3 DNA reads TGCAGTGCTAGCCGGGGGAGACAGGGAGTATCAACCGGGGAGCTGTTTTTT. This gives the protein CSASRGRQGVSTGELFF.

This clonotype was seen repeatedly, ten times or more. The chain combines TRBV28 with TRBJ1-5; unclear D gene. The CDR3 extends over 18 amino acids. The germline CDR1 and CDR2 sequences are MDHEN and SYDVKM. Trimming shortened V by 4 bases and J by 1 base, and 20 bases separated the two germline ends. Here the CDR3 reads CASSYSLSGFASNQPQHF. CDR3 coding DNA: TGTGCCAGCAGTTATTCCCTCTCCGGGTTCGCCAGCAATCAGCCCCAGCATTTT.

There are many counts of this clonotype. The chain recombines TRBV20-1 with TRBJ2-7; the D gene is possibly TRBD2 (5 bases). CDR1 is DFQATT, CDR2 SNEGSKA, per germline (reference sequence). The CDR3 is 13 residues long. Trimming left V 5 bases short and J 1 base short, with 12 bases between. The CDR3, as DNA: TGCAGTGCTCTCCAAAGGGAGTCCTACGAGCAGTACTTC. This translates into CSALQRESYEQYF.

The table lists this clonotype with many counts. The chain joins TRBV7-9 to TRBJ2-1, with D perhaps TRBD1 (6 bases). Germline V lookup: CDR1 SEHNR, CDR2 FQNEAQ (reference sequence). CDR3 length: 14 residues. Trimming removed 5 bases from V and 7 bases from J, with 15 bases in between. CDR3 DNA: TGTGCCAGCAGCCCTCTGGCAAGGGGGAATGAGCAGTTCTTC. Protein: CASSPLARGNEQFF.

The chain recombines TRBV12-3 or TRBV12-4 with TRBJ2-7; 11 nucleotides line up with TRBD1. The V segment lost 1 base and the J segment 2 bases; nucleotides outside the gene matches: 1. The CDR3 runs 15 residues. For the CDR3, the DNA is TGTGCCAGCAGTTTAGGGGACAGGGGGGCCTACGAGCAGTACTTC. It codes for CASSLGDRGAYEQYF.

In this sample, this clonotype turned up many times. The chain carries TRBV5-1 and TRBJ2-2; D is possibly TRBD2 (6 bases). This CDR3 region has 17 residues. Germline V gene data show CDR1 as SGHRS and CDR2 as YFSETQ. The ends were cut back, 3 bases at V and 6 bases at J, with 21 bases in the middle. The CDR3 DNA follows: TGCGCCAGCAGCTCGAAAAACCAGGGAGGAGGGCCCGGGGAGCTGTTTTTT. Protein product: CASSSKNQGGGPGELFF. Complete variable domain (other parts from reference TRBV5-1 and TRBJ2-2): KAGVTQTPRYLIKTRGQQVTLSCSPISGHRSVSWYQQTPGQGLQFLFEYFSETQRNKGNFPGRFSGRQFSNSRSEMNVSTLELGDSALYLCASSSKNQGGGPGELFFGEGSRLTVL.

This clonotype has ten or more counts. The CDR3: CASSAETGIYGYTF. The CDR3 nucleotides read TGTGCCAGCAGCGCTGAGACAGGGATATATGGCTACACCTTC. The rearrangement links TRBV9 to TRBJ1-2; TRBD1 matches at 7 bases. The CDR3 spans 14 residues. With 3 bases clipped from V and 5 bases from J, the junction kept 7 bases outside the gene matches. Germline V gene data show CDR1 as SGDLS and CDR2 as YYNGEE.

Regarding this clonotype: A read error is possible here, since a much larger clone lies one base away. The V and J genes are TRBV20-1 and TRBJ1-2; D unresolved. The CDR3 runs 11 residues. Looked up from germline, CDR1 is DFQATT and CDR2 is SNEGSKA (reference sequence). V dropped 0 bases and J dropped 8 bases, with 7 bases sitting between them. This chain's CDR3 is CSAREATGYTF. Here the CDR3 DNA reads TGCAGTGCTAGAGAGGCCACCGGCTACACCTTC.

This clonotype was seen at least ten times. In DNA form, the CDR3 reads TGCAGTGCTAGCGGGACTAGCATGCCCGGGCAGTACTTC. It codes for CSASGTSMPGQYF. This chain connects TRBV20-1 to TRBJ2-7, with 9 bases lining up with TRBD2. The J segment lost 9 bases and the V segment lost 3 bases, leaving 9 bases of the junction unmatched. The CDR3 extends over 13 amino acids. Germline CDR1 reads DFQATT; CDR2 reads SNEGSKA (reference sequence).

This clonotype was observed at least ten times. The genes are TRBV7-9 and TRBJ2-7; 7 nucleotides match TRBD1. The trim removed 1 base at V and 1 base at J, leaving 7 bases unmatched. The length of the CDR3 is 16 residues. Germline V lookup: CDR1 SEHNR, CDR2 FQNEAQ (reference sequence). CDR3 sequence reads: CASSLERPTGSYEQYF. CDR3 DNA: TGTGCCAGCAGCTTAGAACGACCGACAGGGTCCTACGAGCAGTACTTC.

This clonotype was seen many times. The V call is TRBV2, the J call TRBJ2-5, with D possibly being TRBD2 (6 bases). Between the trimmed V and J ends, which lost 7 bases and 0 bases, there was a span of 9 bases. Germline V gene lookup returns CDR1 SNHLY and CDR2 FYNNEI. The CDR3 is 13 residues long. CDR3 nucleotides: TGTGCCAGCACCTGGGACTACCAAGAGACCCAGTACTTC. Translated: CASTWDYQETQYF.

This clonotype came up a few times. This sequence joins TRBV20-1 and TRBJ2-1; 11 bases match TRBD2. Trimming at V came to 1 base and at J to 7 bases, leaving 12 bases not matched to a gene. Per the germline V gene, CDR1 is DFQATT and CDR2 is SNEGSKA (reference sequence). The CDR3 runs to 17 residues. The CDR3 nucleotides are TGCAGTGCTAGAGCACTAGCGGGAGCTGAATTCGGGAATGAGCAGTTCTTC. Its protein product is CSARALAGAEFGNEQFF.

This clonotype was detected ten times or more. This chain joins TRBV12-5 and TRBJ1-5; D not certain. Trimming cost V 1 base and J 1 base, with 8 bases left between them. This CDR3 region has 15 residues. Looked up from germline, CDR1 is LGHNT and CDR2 is FRNRAP. This CDR3 reads CASGLDSFSNQPQHF. The CDR3, as DNA: TGTGCTAGTGGTTTGGACAGTTTCAGCAATCAGCCCCAGCATTTT.

This clonotype was counted ten times or more. This chain links TRBV20-1 with TRBJ2-7; TRBD1 might be the D (5 bases). V was clipped by 7 bases and J by 4 bases, with 11 bases between them. Germline CDR1 and CDR2: DFQATT and SNEGSKA (reference sequence). The CDR3 runs 11 residues. CDR3 DNA: TGCAGTGTTCAGGGTCCGTACGAGCAGTACTTC. Translating it yields CSVQGPYEQYF.

This clonotype was recorded at least ten times. V is TRBV12-3 or TRBV12-4 and J is TRBJ2-7; TRBD2 matches 7 bases. This CDR3 region has 15 residues. Trimming removed 6 bases from V and 5 bases from J; junction bases left unmatched: 13. The CDR3: CASSPPKAGFNEQYF. DNA for the CDR3: TGTGCCAGCAGCCCCCCCAAAGCGGGATTCAACGAGCAGTACTTC.

The chain links TRBV14 to TRBJ2-7, with 9 bases that match TRBD2. Germline CDR1 is SGHDN and CDR2 is FVKESK. This CDR3 has 14 amino acids. The V segment lost 4 bases and the J segment 5 bases; nucleotides outside the gene matches: 6. CDR3 in amino acids: CASSPPGLAHEQYF. The CDR3 nucleotides are TGTGCCAGCAGCCCCCCGGGACTAGCCCACGAGCAGTACTTC. The full variable domain, its missing parts supplied by reference TRBV14 and TRBJ2-7, is EAGVTQFPSHSVIEKGQTVTLRCDPISGHDNLYWYRRVMGKEIKFLLHFVKESKQDESGMPNNRFLAERTGGTYSTLKVQPAELEDSGVYFCASSPPGLAHEQYFGPGTRLTVT.

This clonotype was seen a handful of times. A much larger clone lies a single base off, so this may be a read error. The chain employs TRBV14 and TRBJ2-1; D remains ambiguous. The length of the CDR3 is 14 residues. Deletions cut 5 bases from V and 8 bases from J, with 16 bases between. Germline lookup yields CDR1 SGHDN and CDR2 FVKESK. CDR3 residues: CASSNQMGLYEQFF. CDR3 in DNA: TGTGCCAGCAGCAACCAGATGGGCCTCTATGAGCAGTTCTTC.

This clonotype was detected ten times or more. The chain uses TRBV4-1 and TRBJ1-2; possibly TRBD1 for D (5 bases). The V gene lost 5 bases and the J gene lost 6 bases, with 16 bases spanning the gap. Germline CDR1 is MGHRA and CDR2 is YSYEKL. CDR3 length equals 14 residues. This CDR3 is CASSGPGRIHGYTF. For the CDR3, the DNA is TGCGCCAGCAGCGGTCCGGGACGCATCCATGGCTACACCTTC.

This clonotype was seen many times. The chain couples TRBV10-3 to TRBJ2-6; D uncertain. The CDR3 has 17 amino acids. Germline assignment: CDR1 ENHRY and CDR2 SYGVKD. Trimming pared 0 bases from V and 2 bases from J, leaving 11 bases between. In DNA, the CDR3 is TGTGCCATCAGTGAGTCTGGGTTCACTCCTGGGGCCAACGTCCTGACTTTC. Amino acid sequence: CAISESGFTPGANVLTF.

This clonotype was picked up many times. The genes are TRBV20-1 and TRBJ2-3; TRBD2 might be the D (6 bases). This CDR3 is 16 amino acids long. The germline V gene encodes CDR1 DFQATT and CDR2 SNEGSKA (reference sequence). V shed 2 bases and J shed 7 bases, with 22 bases lying between them. In DNA form, the CDR3 reads TGCAGTGCTAGACCCCGGGGGACGGAGGGCATGTATACGCAGTATTTT. Amino acids: CSARPRGTEGMYTQYF.

At least ten counts were recorded for this clonotype. At one end the junction does not follow the germline gene, possibly because of a read error. This chain connects TRBV6-5 to TRBJ2-7, with D perhaps assigned TRBD1 or TRBD2 (6 bases each). This CDR3 region has 15 residues. Germline CDR1 reads MNHEY; CDR2 reads SVGAGI. The CDR3, as DNA: TGTGCCAGCCGTTATCGAGCGGAGGGGGTGTACGAGCAGTACTTC. It codes for CASRYRAEGVYEQYF.

In its sample, this clonotype was seen many times. The chain is built from TRBV7-2 and TRBJ2-3; D unclear. Germline V gene lookup returns CDR1 SGHTA and CDR2 FQGNSA. Deletions cut 5 bases from V and 0 bases from J, with 15 bases between. This CDR3 is built from 16 residues. The CDR3 loop reads CASSLNFLTSTDTQYF. CDR3 DNA: TGTGCCAGCAGCCTTAACTTCTTAACTAGCACAGATACGCAGTATTTT. Full variable domain (missing parts from reference TRBV7-2 and TRBJ2-3): GAGVSQSPSNKVTEKGKDVELRCDPISGHTALYWYRQSLGQGLEFLIYFQGNSAPDKSGLPSDRFSAERTGGSVSTLTIQRTQQEDSAVYLCASSLNFLTSTDTQYFGPGTRLTVL.

This clonotype showed up many times. V and J are TRBV7-9 and TRBJ2-1, with no clear D. CDR3 length: 12 amino acids. V was cut by 3 bases and J by 8 bases, with 8 bases left in between. Germline lookup yields CDR1 SEHNR and CDR2 FQNEAQ (reference sequence). The CDR3, as DNA: TGTGCCAGCAGCTTGGTGGTCCATGAGCAGTTCTTC. Protein sequence: CASSLVVHEQFF.

This clonotype was seen many times. The chain combines TRBV7-2 with TRBJ1-2; D unresolved. CDR3 size: 12 residues. Trimming pared 5 bases from V and 10 bases from J, leaving 14 bases between. In germline, CDR1 is SGHTA, CDR2 FQGNSA. The CDR3 here is CASSAQSTYYTF. The CDR3 DNA reads TGTGCCAGCAGCGCCCAGTCGACATACTACACCTTC.

This clonotype was detected many times. The chain couples TRBV3-1 to TRBJ2-7, with D unresolved. Between the trimmed V and J ends, which lost 4 bases and 2 bases, there was a span of 9 bases. In germline, CDR1 is LGHDT, CDR2 YNNKEL (reference sequence). This CDR3 comprises 13 residues. CDR3: CASSPGQTYEQYF. CDR3 nucleotides: TGTGCCAGCAGCCCCGGTCAGACCTACGAGCAGTACTTC.

This clonotype was observed many times. This chain uses TRBV14 with TRBJ1-3, with a weak D call TRBD1 (5 bases). The V and J ends lost 4 bases and 8 bases respectively, with 12 bases between them. The germline CDR1 and CDR2 sequences are SGHDN and FVKESK. The CDR3 runs to 13 residues. Here the CDR3 reads CASSPMAGDTIYF. CDR3 nucleotides: TGTGCCAGCAGCCCAATGGCGGGGGACACCATATATTTT.

The V call is TRBV5-1, the J call TRBJ2-3, with D tentatively TRBD1 (5 bases). There are 15 residues in the CDR3. Germline-derived CDR1 and CDR2 are SGHRS and YFSETQ. V dropped 1 base and J dropped 2 bases, with 11 bases sitting between them. DNA of the CDR3: TGCGCCAGCAGCTTGAGGGGATACTCCACAGATACGCAGTATTTT. This codes for CASSLRGYSTDTQYF.

At least ten counts were recorded for this clonotype. The chain is built from TRBV4-1 and TRBJ1-2; possibly TRBD1 for D (5 bases). This CDR3 has 16 residues. Germline V gives CDR1 MGHRA, CDR2 YSYEKL. The V gene lost 1 base and the J gene lost 6 bases, with 18 bases spanning the gap. CDR3 residues: CASSQGTKVIGDGYTF. The CDR3 region has the DNA TGCGCCAGCAGCCAAGGGACAAAAGTTATAGGGGATGGCTACACCTTC.